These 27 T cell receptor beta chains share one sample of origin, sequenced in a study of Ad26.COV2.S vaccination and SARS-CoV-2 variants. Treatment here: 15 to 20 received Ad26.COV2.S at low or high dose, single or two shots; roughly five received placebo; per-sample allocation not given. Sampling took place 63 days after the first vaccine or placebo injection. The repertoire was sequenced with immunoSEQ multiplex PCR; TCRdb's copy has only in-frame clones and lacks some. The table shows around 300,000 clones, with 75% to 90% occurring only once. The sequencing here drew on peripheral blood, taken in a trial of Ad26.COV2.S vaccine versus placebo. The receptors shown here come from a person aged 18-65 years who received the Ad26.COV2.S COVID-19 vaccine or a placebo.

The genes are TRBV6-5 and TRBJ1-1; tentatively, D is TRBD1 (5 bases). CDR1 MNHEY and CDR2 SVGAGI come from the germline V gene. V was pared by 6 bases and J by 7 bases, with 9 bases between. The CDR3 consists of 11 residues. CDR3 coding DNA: TGTGCCAGCAGCCGGGACCTTGAAGCTTTCTTT. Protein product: CASSRDLEAFF.

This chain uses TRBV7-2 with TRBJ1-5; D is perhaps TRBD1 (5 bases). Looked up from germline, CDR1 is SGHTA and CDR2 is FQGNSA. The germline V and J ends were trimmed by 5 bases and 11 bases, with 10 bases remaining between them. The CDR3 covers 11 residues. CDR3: CASSASGAQHF. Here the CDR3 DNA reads TGTGCCAGCAGCGCTTCGGGGGCCCAGCATTTT.

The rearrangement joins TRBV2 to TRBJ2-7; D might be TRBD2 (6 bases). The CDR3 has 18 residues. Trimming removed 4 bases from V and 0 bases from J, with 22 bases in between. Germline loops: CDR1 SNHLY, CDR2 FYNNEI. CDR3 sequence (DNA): TGTGCCAGCAGTGTTGCGGGAAAGGGGACTGGCGGCTCCTACGAGCAGTACTTC. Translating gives CASSVAGKGTGGSYEQYF. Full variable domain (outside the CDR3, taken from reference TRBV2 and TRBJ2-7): EPEVTQTPSHQVTQMGQEVILRCVPISNHLYFYWYRQILGQKVEFLVSFYNNEISEKSEIFDDQFSVERPDGSNFTLKIRSTKLEDSAMYFCASSVAGKGTGGSYEQYFGPGTRLTVT.

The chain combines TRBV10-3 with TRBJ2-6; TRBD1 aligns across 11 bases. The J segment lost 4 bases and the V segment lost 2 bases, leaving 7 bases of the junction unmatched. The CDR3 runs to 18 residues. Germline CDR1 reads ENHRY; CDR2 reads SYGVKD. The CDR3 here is CAISEEGQGARGANVLTF. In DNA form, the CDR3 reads TGTGCCATCAGTGAGGAAGGACAGGGGGCGAGGGGGGCCAACGTCCTGACTTTC.

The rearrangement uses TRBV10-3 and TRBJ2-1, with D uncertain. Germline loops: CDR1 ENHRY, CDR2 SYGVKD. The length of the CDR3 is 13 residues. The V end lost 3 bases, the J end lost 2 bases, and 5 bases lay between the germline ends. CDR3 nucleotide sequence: TGTGCCATCAGTGAACCGGCCTACAATGAGCAGTTCTTC. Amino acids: CAISEPAYNEQFF.

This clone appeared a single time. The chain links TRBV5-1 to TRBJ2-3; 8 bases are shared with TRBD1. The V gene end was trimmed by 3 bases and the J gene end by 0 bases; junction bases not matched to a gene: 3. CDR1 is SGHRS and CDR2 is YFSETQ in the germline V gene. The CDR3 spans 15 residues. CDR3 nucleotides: TGCGCCAGCAGCTGGGGACAGGTTAGCACAGATACGCAGTATTTT. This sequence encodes CASSWGQVSTDTQYF.

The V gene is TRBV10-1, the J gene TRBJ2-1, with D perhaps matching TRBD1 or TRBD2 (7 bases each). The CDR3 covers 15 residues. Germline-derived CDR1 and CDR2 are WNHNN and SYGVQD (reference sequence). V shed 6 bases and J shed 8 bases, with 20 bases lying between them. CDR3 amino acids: CASSDVNRGLYEQFF. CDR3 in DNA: TGCGCCAGCAGCGACGTGAACAGGGGACTATATGAGCAGTTCTTC.

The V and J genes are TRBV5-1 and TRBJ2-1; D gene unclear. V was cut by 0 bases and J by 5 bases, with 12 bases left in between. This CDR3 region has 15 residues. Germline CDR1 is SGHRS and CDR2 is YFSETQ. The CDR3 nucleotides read TGCGCCAGCAGCTTGGGGCTTATGCCTAACAATGAGCAGTTCTTC. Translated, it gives CASSLGLMPNNEQFF.

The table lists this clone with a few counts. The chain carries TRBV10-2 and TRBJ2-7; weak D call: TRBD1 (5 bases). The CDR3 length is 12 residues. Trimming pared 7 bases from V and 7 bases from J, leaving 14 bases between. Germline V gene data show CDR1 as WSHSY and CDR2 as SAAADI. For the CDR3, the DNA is TGCGCCAGCACCGACAGACGTGGGGAGCAGTACTTC. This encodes CASTDRRGEQYF.

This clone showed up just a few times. The CDR3 DNA sequence: TGTGCCAGCAGTGCCGAGGGGGCGGGCACTGAAGCTTTCTTT. As protein: CASSAEGAGTEAFF. J is TRBJ1-1 and V is TRBV2; TRBD1 matches 7 bases. The V segment lost 4 bases and the J segment 4 bases; nucleotides outside the gene matches: 6. The germline gives CDR1 SNHLY, CDR2 FYNNEI. The CDR3 has 14 amino acids.

CDR3 region: CASSLSRAGILYTF. The CDR3 bases are TGTGCCAGCAGTTTATCTCGGGCCGGCATTCTCTACACCTTC. The gene calls are TRBV27 and TRBJ1-2; D is uncertain. The CDR3 covers 14 residues. Trimming stripped 0 bases from V and 10 bases from J, with 15 bases between. Germline V gene data show CDR1 as MNHEY and CDR2 as SMNVEV (reference sequence).

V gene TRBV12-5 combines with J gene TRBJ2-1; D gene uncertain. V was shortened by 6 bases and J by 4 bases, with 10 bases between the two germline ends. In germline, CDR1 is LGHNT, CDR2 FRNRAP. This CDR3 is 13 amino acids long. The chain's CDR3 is CASGPTNYNEQFF. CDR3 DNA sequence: TGTGCTAGTGGACCGACAAATTACAATGAGCAGTTCTTC.

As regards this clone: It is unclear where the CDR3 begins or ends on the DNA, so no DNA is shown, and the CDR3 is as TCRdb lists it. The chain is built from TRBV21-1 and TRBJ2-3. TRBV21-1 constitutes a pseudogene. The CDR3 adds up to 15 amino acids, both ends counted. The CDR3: CASSKWGWGCGTQYF.

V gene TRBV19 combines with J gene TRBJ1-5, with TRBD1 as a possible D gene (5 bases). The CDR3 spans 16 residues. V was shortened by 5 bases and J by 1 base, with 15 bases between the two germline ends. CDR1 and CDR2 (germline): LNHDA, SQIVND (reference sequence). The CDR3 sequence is CASSPSGRGSNQPQHF. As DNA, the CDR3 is TGTGCCAGTAGTCCCTCTGGGAGGGGAAGCAATCAGCCCCAGCATTTT.

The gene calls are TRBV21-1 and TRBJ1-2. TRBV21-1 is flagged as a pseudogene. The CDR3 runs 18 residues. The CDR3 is CASSKEAGPPFFLYGYTF. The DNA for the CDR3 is TGTGCCAGCAGCAAAGAGGCAGGACCCCCGTTTTTTCTTTATGGCTACACCTTC.

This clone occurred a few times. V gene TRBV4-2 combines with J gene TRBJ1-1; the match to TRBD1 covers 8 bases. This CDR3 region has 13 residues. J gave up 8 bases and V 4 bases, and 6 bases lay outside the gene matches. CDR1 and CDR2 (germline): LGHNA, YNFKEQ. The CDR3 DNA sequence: TGTGCCAGCAGCCGGCCGGACAGGGCAGAAGCTTTCTTT. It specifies CASSRPDRAEAFF.

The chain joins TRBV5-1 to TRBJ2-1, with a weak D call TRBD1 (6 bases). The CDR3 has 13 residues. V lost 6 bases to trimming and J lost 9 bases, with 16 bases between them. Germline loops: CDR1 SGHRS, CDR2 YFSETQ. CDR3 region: CASTIAGTPEQFF. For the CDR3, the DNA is TGCGCCAGCACCATTGCCGGGACACCTGAGCAGTTCTTC.

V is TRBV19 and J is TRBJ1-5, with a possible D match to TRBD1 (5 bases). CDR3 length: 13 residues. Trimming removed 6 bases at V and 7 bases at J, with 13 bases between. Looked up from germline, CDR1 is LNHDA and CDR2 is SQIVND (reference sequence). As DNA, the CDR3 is TGTGCCAGTAGCCAGGGAGTGAGGCAGCCCCAGCATTTT. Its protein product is CASSQGVRQPQHF.

The CDR3 nucleotides are TGTGCCAGCGGAGATACACTTAAGAACACTGAAGCTTTCTTT. As protein: CASGDTLKNTEAFF. The J gene is TRBJ1-1, the V gene TRBV6-6; no reliable D call. Germline lookup yields CDR1 MNHNY and CDR2 SVGAGI (reference sequence). The V end lost 8 bases, the J end lost 1 base, and 14 bases lay between the germline ends. The length of the CDR3 is 14 residues.

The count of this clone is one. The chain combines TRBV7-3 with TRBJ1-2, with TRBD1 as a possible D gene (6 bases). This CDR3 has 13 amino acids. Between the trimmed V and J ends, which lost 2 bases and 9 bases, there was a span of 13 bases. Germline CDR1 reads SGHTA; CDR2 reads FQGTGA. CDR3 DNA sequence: TGTGCCAGCAGCTTAGGGGGCGGGTCCAGCTACACCTTC. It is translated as CASSLGGGSSYTF.

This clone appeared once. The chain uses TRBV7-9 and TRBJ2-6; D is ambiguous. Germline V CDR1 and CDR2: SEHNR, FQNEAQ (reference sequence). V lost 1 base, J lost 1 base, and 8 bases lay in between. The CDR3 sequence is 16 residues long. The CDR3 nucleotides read TGTGCCAGCAGCTTAGATCTGGGATCTGGGGCCAACGTCCTGACTTTC. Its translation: CASSLDLGSGANVLTF.

The CDR3 reads CASSLMGHNEKLFF. CDR3 sequence (DNA): TGTGCCAGCAGCTTAATGGGCCATAATGAAAAACTGTTTTTT. This chain connects TRBV7-2 to TRBJ1-4; D remains ambiguous. The CDR3 is 14 amino acids. CDR1 SGHTA and CDR2 FQGNSA come from the germline V gene. Deletions cut 2 bases from V and 4 bases from J, with 8 bases between.

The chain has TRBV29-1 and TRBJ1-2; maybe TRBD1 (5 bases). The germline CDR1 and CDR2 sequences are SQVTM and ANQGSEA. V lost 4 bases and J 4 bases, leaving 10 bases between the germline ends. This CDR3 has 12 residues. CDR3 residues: CSVVGGSYGYTF. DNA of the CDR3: TGCAGCGTTGTCGGGGGGTCCTATGGCTACACCTTC.

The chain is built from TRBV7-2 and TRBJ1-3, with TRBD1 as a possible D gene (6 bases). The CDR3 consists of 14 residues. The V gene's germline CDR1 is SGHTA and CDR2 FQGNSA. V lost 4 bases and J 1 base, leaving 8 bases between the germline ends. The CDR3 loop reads CASSSQGSGNTIYF. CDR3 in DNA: TGTGCCAGCAGCTCTCAGGGGTCTGGAAACACCATATATTTT.

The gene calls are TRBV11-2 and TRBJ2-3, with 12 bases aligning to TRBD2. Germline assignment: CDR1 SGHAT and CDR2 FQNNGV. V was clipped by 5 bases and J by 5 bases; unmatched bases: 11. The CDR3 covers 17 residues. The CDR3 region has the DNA TGTGCCAGCAGCCCAAGACTAGCGGGGGCCTGGGGAGATACGCAGTATTTT. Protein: CASSPRLAGAWGDTQYF.

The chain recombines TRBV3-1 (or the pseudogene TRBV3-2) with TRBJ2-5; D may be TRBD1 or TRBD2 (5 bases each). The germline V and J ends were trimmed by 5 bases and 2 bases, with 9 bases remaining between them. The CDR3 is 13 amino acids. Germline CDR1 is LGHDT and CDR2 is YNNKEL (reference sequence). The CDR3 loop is CASSLGVQETQYF. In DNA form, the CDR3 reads TGTGCCAGCAGCTTGGGGGTACAAGAGACCCAGTACTTC.

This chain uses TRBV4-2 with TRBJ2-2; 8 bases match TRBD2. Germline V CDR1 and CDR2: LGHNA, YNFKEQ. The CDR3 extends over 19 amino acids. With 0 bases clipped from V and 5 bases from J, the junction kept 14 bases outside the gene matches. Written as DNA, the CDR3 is TGTGCCAGCAGCCAAGATCTTTTGGGAGCGGGAGAAAGGACCGGGGAGCTGTTTTTT. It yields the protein CASSQDLLGAGERTGELFF.